This T cell receptor (beta chain) was identified in a study of blood T cell repertoires in COVID-19. This clone was recorded only once. Profiled with immunoSEQ multiplex PCR; TCRdb holds only in-frame clones, not every one. The sample lists 100,000 to 120,000 clones, more than 70% occurring once. CDR3 length: 15 amino acids. Germline CDR1 SGHVS, CDR2 FNYEAQ. Trimming took 6 bases from V and 3 from J; bases not matched to a gene: 6. The receptor was isolated from a woman aged 45-65 years with acute or convalescent COVID-19. Sequencing was carried out using peripheral blood. The chain recombines TRBV7-6 with TRBJ2-5, with 11 bases lining up with TRBD1. CDR3 nucleotide sequence: TGTGCCAGCAGGCCTGGACAGGGGGCAAAAGAGACCCAGTACTTC. Its translation is CASRPGQGAKETQYF.